These 2 T cell receptor beta chains were sequenced from one sample in a study of cytomegalovirus exposure and HLA in healthy donors. PCR involved 60 Vbeta and 13 Jbeta primers. Only in-frame clones appear in the TCRdb table, and some are missing; sequencing was by immunoSEQ multiplex PCR. In the table there are about 92,000 clones, roughly 80% of which are singletons. Material: PBMCs. These receptors were collected from a girl aged 2-10 years in good health and CMV-seropositive.

V usage is TRBV6-4 and J usage is TRBJ2-3; TRBD2 matches 10 bases. Germline V gene data show CDR1 as MRHNA and CDR2 as SNTAGT. The CDR3 is 17 amino acids. Unmatched junction bases numbered 5, after V lost 1 base and J lost 1 base. CDR3: CASSDWGLAGGTDTQYF. CDR3 coding DNA: TGTGCCAGCAGTGACTGGGGCCTAGCGGGAGGCACAGATACGCAGTATTTT.

The V call is TRBV19, the J call TRBJ1-1, with D perhaps TRBD1 (5 bases). Germline V CDR1 and CDR2: LNHDA, SQIVND (reference sequence). This CDR3 spans 13 amino acids. With 3 bases removed from V and 1 base from J, the gap between germline ends came to 6 bases. CDR3 amino acids: CASSMGQNTEAFF. The CDR3 bases are TGTGCCAGTAGTATGGGGCAGAACACTGAAGCTTTCTTT.